This note documents a single T cell receptor beta chain sequence. Its antigen is still unknown. This sample was included in a study of early T cells in non-severe SARS-CoV-2 infection. Study-level background: Chains from this unsorted whole-blood bulk RNA could not be paired.

Study results and caveats: The study's VDJdb matching favored anti-spike CD8 responses and missed private and CD4 specificities.

The TCR library protocol attached unique molecular identifiers to the individual cDNA molecules. One entry per CDR3 protein, called by TCRdb with MiXCR from the 5' RACE reads. The sample has 65,000 to 75,000 distinct CDR3 sequences; 9.5% to 13% are singletons. The CDR3 covers 14 residues. Trimming pared 3 bases from V and 5 bases from J, leaving 14 bases between. The germline V gene has CDR1 DFQATT and CDR2 SNEGSKA (reference sequence). The origin of this receptor is an adult who was a healthcare worker with PCR-confirmed SARS-CoV-2 infection or an uninfected control (not recorded which). V is TRBV20-1 and J is TRBJ2-1; a weak D match, TRBD2 (5 bases). The sample taken for sequencing was whole blood. CDR3 bases: TGCAGTGCTAGCGGCGCGGGTCTTAACAATGAGCAGTTCTTC. Translating gives CSASGAGLNNEQFF.